A selection of T cell receptor beta chains follows, all from one sample in a study of T cell repertoires in cytomegalovirus infection. No antigen is known for these receptors. TCRdb itself ran the reads through MiXCR, one entry per CDR3 protein. The sample shows roughly 730,000 distinct CDR3 sequences, 33% of them seen only once. The sequenced sample was cultured PBMCs, obtained from culture after CMV antigen stimulation. These receptors all come from a human donor in good health (CMV status not recorded). Some clones in this sample may be carry-over from other donors' samples. The CDR3 runs from the conserved cysteine through the conserved F or W. A D gene is named only where the DNA matches it firmly. Size is stated for part of the rows, as once, few or many counts, or as a class when the clone is expanded.

TGCAGTGCTAGACGGCAGGGAGGTCAGCCCCAGCATTTT | CSARRQGGQPQHF | TRBV20-1 | NA | NA | TRBJ1-5
TGCGCCAGCAGCTTCGGCGGGACAGGGGACCAAGAGACCCAGTACTTC | CASSFGGTGDQETQYF | TRBV5-1 | TRBD1 | NA | TRBJ2-5
TGTGCCACCAGGACAGGGGGGCAAGAGACCCAGTACTTC | CATRTGGQETQYF | TRBV2 | TRBD1 | few | TRBJ2-5
TGCAGCGTTGAAGGTTTTGGAAACACCATATATTTT | CSVEGFGNTIYF | TRBV29-1 | NA | NA | TRBJ1-3
TGTGCCAGCGGGGGCCGGGGGGTTCGACTCACAGATACGCAGTATTTT | CASGGRGVRLTDTQYF | TRBV6-2/TRBV6-3 | NA | NA | TRBJ2-3
TGTGCCAGCAGTTTGTCGGGGGGGTTCGAGCAGTACTTC | CASSLSGGFEQYF | TRBV28 | TRBD2 | few | TRBJ2-7
TGCGCCAGCAGTGAGATTCAGGGGGCGAGTAGCACAGATACGCAGTATTTT | CASSEIQGASSTDTQYF | TRBV10-2 | TRBD1 | few | TRBJ2-3
TGTGCCAGCAGTTTATTGACTAGCGGACCCACAGATACGCAGTATTTT | CASSLLTSGPTDTQYF | TRBV28 | TRBD2 | NA | TRBJ2-3
TGCGCCAGCAGCTTAAGGACAGGGGCCAAAAACATTCAGTACTTC | CASSLRTGAKNIQYF | TRBV4-1 | TRBD1 | NA | TRBJ2-4
TGTGCCAGCAGTCCCACTCCAGGGGCCATTGGACCGAACACCGGGGAGCTGTTTTTT | CASSPTPGAIGPNTGELFF | TRBV12-3/TRBV12-4 | NA | NA | TRBJ2-2
TGTGCCAGCGTCGGACCGCCCAAAAGCTCCTACGAGCAGTACTTC | CASVGPPKSSYEQYF | TRBV2 | NA | NA | TRBJ2-7
TGTGCCAGCAGTGAATTAGCGGACTACGAGCAGTACTTC | CASSELADYEQYF | TRBV2 | NA | NA | TRBJ2-7
TGTGCCAGCAGCTCACGGACGGGGACAGATACGCAGTATTTT | CASSSRTGTDTQYF | TRBV5-4 | NA | NA | TRBJ2-3
TGTGCCAGCAGCTCCCAATATCCGGGAGAGCAGTACTTC | CASSSQYPGEQYF | TRBV7-4 | NA | NA | TRBJ2-7
TGTGCCAGCAGCTTAGACCCTGACACCCACAATGAGCAGTTCTTC | CASSLDPDTHNEQFF | TRBV7-6 | NA | NA | TRBJ2-1
TGTGCCAGCTCACCAGCCGGGACCTCCCGACAGCGCACAGATACGCAGTATTTT | CASSPAGTSRQRTDTQYF | TRBV18 | NA | NA | TRBJ2-3
TGCGCCAGCAGCCATTCAGGGGCCGGGGAGCTGTTTTTT | CASSHSGAGELFF | TRBV4-1 | NA | few | TRBJ2-2
TGTGCCAGCAGTTCCCCAGCGGGAGGAAGCTACGAGCAGTACTTC | CASSSPAGGSYEQYF | TRBV6-1 | TRBD2 | few | TRBJ2-7
TGTGCCAGCAGTTGGAAACTGTTTTTT | CASSWKLFF | TRBV6-2/TRBV6-3 | NA | NA | TRBJ1-4
TGTGCCAGCAGCTTAGCGGTTCGGGAGGGGTTGGGGAAGAGGGATGAGCAGTTCTTC | CASSLAVREGLGKRDEQFF | TRBV7-2 | TRBD2 | many | TRBJ2-1
TGTGCCAGCAGCCAGTCATTTACAGGGGAGCAGTACTTC | CASSQSFTGEQYF | TRBV3-1 | NA | few | TRBJ2-7
TGTGCCACCAGCAAGGGCCGACCCAGGGGGCATGTAGATACGCAGTATTTT | CATSKGRPRGHVDTQYF | TRBV15 | TRBD1 | NA | TRBJ2-3
TGTGCCAGTACCCCGGCTAGCGGGACCGGCGAGCAGTACTTC | CASTPASGTGEQYF | TRBV12-3/TRBV12-4 | TRBD2 | few | TRBJ2-7
TGTGCCAGCAGCTTAGAGGCGCGGGTTACGCAGTATTTT | CASSLEARVTQYF | TRBV7-2 | NA | many | TRBJ2-3
TGTGCCAGCAGCGTCAATCAAGGTGAAGAGACCCAGTACTTC | CASSVNQGEETQYF | TRBV9 | NA | NA | TRBJ2-5
TGTGCCAGCAGCTTAATCGTAGGGAACACTGAAGCTTTCTTT | CASSLIVGNTEAFF | TRBV5-4 | NA | few | TRBJ1-1
TGTGCCAGCAGCTCAGGGTCCGGACAGGGAATGAACACTGAAGCTTTCTTT | CASSSGSGQGMNTEAFF | TRBV11-2 | TRBD1 | few | TRBJ1-1
TGTGCCAGCAGCGCTAGCGGGAGCGTATACGGTGAGCAGTTCTTC | CASSASGSVYGEQFF | TRBV7-6 | TRBD2 | many | TRBJ2-1
TGCGCCAGCAGCCAAAATCCCCTAGCGGTGAACACCGGGGAGCTGTTTTTT | CASSQNPLAVNTGELFF | TRBV4-1 | TRBD2 | few | TRBJ2-2
TGTGCCATCAGTACAGGGGGCCCCACCGGGGAGCTGTTTTTT | CAISTGGPTGELFF | TRBV10-3 | TRBD1 | few | TRBJ2-2
TGTGCCAGCAGTTTCGGGGGCGGGAGTACCCATGAGCAGTTCTTC | CASSFGGGSTHEQFF | TRBV12-3/TRBV12-4 | NA | NA | TRBJ2-1
TGTGCCAGCACCCCGACAGGGGTTAACACTGAAGCTTTCTTT | CASTPTGVNTEAFF | TRBV12-3/TRBV12-4 | TRBD1 | few | TRBJ1-1
TGTGCTAGTGGGTCCCTAGAGTTCGGGAGAGAGACCCAGTACTTC | CASGSLEFGRETQYF | TRBV12-5 | NA | NA | TRBJ2-5
TGTGCCAGTAGTATTGTACCCGACACCGGGGAGCTGTTTTTT | CASSIVPDTGELFF | TRBV19 | NA | NA | TRBJ2-2
TGTGCCAGCAGCTTACTGGGACTCCAGAACACTGAAGCTTTCTTT | CASSLLGLQNTEAFF | TRBV7-2 | NA | few | TRBJ1-1
TGTGCCAGCAGGATTAGCCTACAGGGGGCCACTGAAGCTTTCTTT | CASRISLQGATEAFF | TRBV28 | TRBD1 | NA | TRBJ1-1
TGTGCCAGCAGCTTAGCGCAGAGACCAGATACGCAGTATTTT | CASSLAQRPDTQYF | TRBV7-2 | NA | many | TRBJ2-3